The 9 T cell receptor beta chains below come from one sample, sequenced in a study of T cells expressing NK-cell markers. TCRdb re-called the 5' RACE reads and gives one entry per CDR3 protein, without DNA. The sample totals some 440,000 distinct CDR3 sequences. What was sequenced was blood T cells: a sorted CD56 or NKG2C T cell subset, CD4+ or CD8+ T cells, or bulk PBMC T cells (not recorded which). The origin of the receptors is a woman in her forties or fifties in good health.

This rearrangement joins TRBV20-1 to TRBJ1-1. Germline loops: CDR1 DFQATT, CDR2 SNEGSKA (reference sequence). The CDR3 loop spans 16 amino acids. The CDR3 sequence is CSAREGPSLLNTEAFF.

The chain couples TRBV9 to TRBJ2-5. This CDR3 spans 14 amino acids. Germline loops: CDR1 SGDLS, CDR2 YYNGEE. The CDR3 reads CASSVVGYQETQYF.

The chain carries TRBV7-9 and TRBJ2-6; TCRdb indicates TRBD1, and absent DNA this call remains unverified. Germline CDR1 is SEHNR and CDR2 is FQNEAQ (reference sequence). CDR3 size: 18 residues. CDR3 loop: CASSLAGTGSLGANVLTF.

This rearrangement joins TRBV18 to TRBJ2-5. Per the germline V gene, CDR1 is KGHSH and CDR2 is LQKENI. There are 13 residues in the CDR3. CDR3 loop: CASSPGIGETQYF.

The chain carries TRBV2 and TRBJ2-2; the TRBD2 assignment by TCRdb is unverifiable without DNA. CDR1 and CDR2 (germline): SNHLY, FYNNEI. This CDR3 is built from 15 residues. The CDR3 loop is CASYTSGRITGELFF.

The J gene is TRBJ2-1, the V gene TRBV6-1. CDR3 length equals 13 residues. CDR1 is MNHNS and CDR2 is SASEGT in the germline V gene. CDR3 amino acids: CASRISGRNEQFF.

J is TRBJ2-7 and V is TRBV9; TCRdb proposes TRBD2, but this gene call is untestable without DNA. Germline CDR1 SGDLS, CDR2 YYNGEE. CDR3 length equals 14 residues. CDR3 amino acids: CASSVGLGTYEQYF.

The chain employs TRBV7-9 and TRBJ2-4. This CDR3 is 16 amino acids long. CDR1 is SEHNR, CDR2 FQNEAQ, per germline (reference sequence). The CDR3 sequence is CASSLETFLAKNIQYF.

This rearrangement joins TRBV4-1 to TRBJ2-2; the D call from TCRdb, TRBD1, cannot be confirmed without DNA. The CDR3 extends over 14 amino acids. The germline gives CDR1 MGHRA, CDR2 YSYEKL. This chain's CDR3 is CASSQDFRAGELFF.